These 31 T cell receptor beta chains were sequenced from one sample in a study of T cells in Graves' hyperthyroidism and ophthalmopathy. RNA transcripts provided the source from which TCR beta CDR3 regions were amplified. In the first-round RT-PCR of the TCR CDR3, the HTBI primer set was used. TCRdb re-called the multiplex PCR reads through MiXCR, storing one row per CDR3 protein. The data contain 640,000 or so distinct CDR3 sequences, about 15% of them seen just once; the ten biggest clones take up 4% to 5.5%. The sample taken for sequencing was blood. All receptors come from a middle-aged woman with Graves' ophthalmopathy.

This clonotype was counted many times. The V and J genes are TRBV15 and TRBJ2-7, with 7 nucleotides matching TRBD1. This CDR3 contains 14 residues. Germline V gene sequence: CDR1 LNHNV, CDR2 YYDKDF (reference sequence). V shed 5 bases and J 2 bases; nucleotides not matched to a gene: 6. CDR3 nucleotide sequence: TGTGCCACCAGCCTCCGGACAGGCCCCTACGAGCAGTACTTC. This encodes CATSLRTGPYEQYF.

This clonotype was seen ten or more times. This chain joins TRBV6-5 and TRBJ1-1, with D tentatively TRBD1 (6 bases). Per germline, CDR1 MNHEY and CDR2 SVGAGI. The ends were cut back, 8 bases at V and 5 bases at J, with 21 bases in the middle. The CDR3 length is 15 residues. As DNA, the CDR3 is TGTGCCAGCGCTATCCTCTTAGGGGGAGGGACTGAAGCTTTCTTT. Protein: CASAILLGGGTEAFF.

The chain is built from TRBV10-3 and TRBJ2-5; 9 positions match TRBD1. The CDR3 length is 14 residues. V lost 6 bases and J lost 4; bases outside the gene matches: 6. Germline CDR1 and CDR2: ENHRY and SYGVKD. Here the CDR3 DNA reads TGTGCCATCAGCGGGGACAGGGAAGGAGAGACCCAGTACTTC. Encoded protein: CAISGDREGETQYF.

This clonotype showed up many times. The chain is built from TRBV19 and TRBJ2-5; 7 nucleotides agree with TRBD2. V lost 4 bases to trimming and J lost 2 bases; unmatched junction nucleotides: 1. The germline CDR1 and CDR2 sequences are LNHDA and SQIVND (reference sequence). The CDR3 has 13 amino acids. The CDR3 spells CASSKGLQETQYF. DNA of the CDR3: TGTGCCAGTAGTAAGGGACTACAAGAGACCCAGTACTTC. Full variable domain (rest looked up from reference TRBV19 and TRBJ2-5): DGGITQSPKYLFRKEGQNVTLSCEQNLNHDAMYWYRQDPGQGLRLIYYSQIVNDFQKGDIAEGYSVSREKKESFPLTVTSAQKNPTAFYLCASSKGLQETQYFGPGTRLLVL.

The chain has TRBV27 and TRBJ2-5; 14 nucleotides agree with TRBD2. This CDR3 spans 17 amino acids. V lost 5 bases and J lost 2; bases outside the gene matches: 7. The germline V gene encodes CDR1 MNHEY and CDR2 SMNVEV (reference sequence). The CDR3 nucleotides read TGTGCCAGCAGTGGACTAGCGGGAGGTCCCCGGCAAGAGACCCAGTACTTC. Residues: CASSGLAGGPRQETQYF.

This clonotype occurred many times. This chain uses TRBV10-3 with TRBJ2-2; 9 bases are shared with TRBD2. This CDR3 has 15 amino acids. V was clipped by 4 bases and J by 4 bases; unmatched bases: 4. Germline V lookup: CDR1 ENHRY, CDR2 SYGVKD. The CDR3 sequence: CAISVREGPTGELFF. The DNA for the CDR3 is TGTGCCATCAGTGTGCGGGAGGGCCCCACCGGGGAGCTGTTTTTT.

This clonotype was counted between two and nine times. This chain uses TRBV14 with TRBJ1-1; the D is unclear. From germline, CDR1 is SGHDN and CDR2 FVKESK. The CDR3 extends over 14 amino acids. V dropped 4 bases and J dropped 5 bases, with 14 bases sitting between them. The CDR3 here is CASSRVLSHTEAFF. The CDR3, as DNA: TGTGCCAGCAGCCGGGTTCTCTCCCATACTGAAGCTTTCTTT.

This clonotype came up many times. This chain links TRBV2 with TRBJ1-5; D not resolved. Germline loops: CDR1 SNHLY, CDR2 FYNNEI. The CDR3 has 15 residues. Trimming removed 4 bases from V and 3 bases from J, with 13 bases in between. DNA of the CDR3: TGTGCCAGCAGTGTGAGGCAGGCTATCAATCAGCCCCAGCATTTT. Translation gives CASSVRQAINQPQHF.

The V gene is TRBV29-1, the J gene TRBJ2-5; D gene uncertain. The CDR3 is 14 amino acids. CDR1 and CDR2 from the germline V gene are SQVTM and ANQGSEA. Trimming stripped 2 bases from V and 4 bases from J, with 14 bases between. In DNA form, the CDR3 reads TGCAGCGTTGAAAGGCAGGACCTCGGAGAGACCCAGTACTTC. Encoded protein: CSVERQDLGETQYF.

This clonotype was recorded at least ten times. This chain links TRBV20-1 with TRBJ2-7; D is undetermined. Germline V gene data show CDR1 as DFQATT and CDR2 as SNEGSKA (reference sequence). Trimming stripped 5 bases from V and 2 bases from J, with 10 bases between. The CDR3 runs to 12 residues. The CDR3 region is CSAAKATYEQYF. Written as DNA, the CDR3 is TGCAGTGCTGCCAAGGCTACCTACGAGCAGTACTTC.

This clonotype was seen only a few times. This sequence joins TRBV2 and TRBJ2-2, with D perhaps TRBD2 (6 bases). The V end was cut by 1 base, the J end by 3 bases, with 9 bases between. The CDR3 is made up of 15 amino acids. The germline gives CDR1 SNHLY, CDR2 FYNNEI. DNA for the CDR3: TGTGCCAGCAGTGAAGGCAGGGAGGACACCGGGGAGCTGTTTTTT. Its translation is CASSEGREDTGELFF.

This clonotype was seen repeatedly, ten times or more. V usage is TRBV7-3 and J usage is TRBJ2-5; D is unresolved. The V end was cut by 5 bases, the J end by 0 bases, with 7 bases between. The CDR3 spans 13 residues. The germline V gene encodes CDR1 SGHTA and CDR2 FQGTGA. CDR3 sequence reads: CASSPHHQETQYF. The DNA of the CDR3 is TGTGCCAGCAGCCCACATCACCAAGAGACCCAGTACTTC.

CDR3 protein: CASSFLDRYTF. DNA of the CDR3: TGTGCCAGCAGCTTCTTGGATCGCTACACCTTC. The chain is built from TRBV28 and TRBJ1-2; no definite D call. CDR1 is MDHEN and CDR2 is SYDVKM in the germline V gene. The germline V and J ends were trimmed by 6 bases and 9 bases, with 11 bases remaining between them. CDR3 length: 11 residues.

On this clonotype itself: A clone one base away is much larger, so this may be a read error. The genes are TRBV6-2 or TRBV6-3 and TRBJ2-6; a possible D gene is TRBD1 (6 bases). The CDR3 has 18 residues. Germline values: CDR1 MNHEY, CDR2 SVGEGT. This chain's CDR3 is CVSSYSKDSLSGANVLTF. CDR3 in DNA: TGTGTCAGCAGTTACTCGAAGGACAGCCTCTCTGGGGCCAACGTCCTGACTTTC.

The chain combines TRBV12-3 or TRBV12-4 with TRBJ2-5, with 12 positions matching TRBD1. The CDR3 consists of 14 residues. With 5 bases clipped from V and 5 bases from J, the junction kept 3 bases outside the gene matches. The CDR3 sequence: CASSGTGGFETQYF. The CDR3 DNA is TGTGCCAGCAGTGGGACAGGGGGCTTTGAGACCCAGTACTTC.

The chain is built from TRBV6-2 or TRBV6-3 and TRBJ2-3; 8 bases fit TRBD1. This CDR3 comprises 17 residues. From germline, CDR1 is MNHEY and CDR2 SVGEGT. The V gene end was trimmed by 2 bases and the J gene end by 6 bases; junction bases not matched to a gene: 13. The CDR3 DNA reads as TGTGCCAGCAGTTACGAGGGTTTAAACAGGGGGTCGGATACGCAGTATTTT. Translated, it gives CASSYEGLNRGSDTQYF.

This clonotype was detected many times. This chain connects TRBV29-1 to TRBJ2-7, with TRBD2 matching over 7 bases. This CDR3 has 15 amino acids. Looked up from germline, CDR1 is SQVTM and CDR2 is ANQGSEA. Trimming at V came to 4 bases and at J to 0 bases, leaving 9 bases not matched to a gene. The CDR3 DNA follows: TGCAGCGTTGGACCCGGGGGGAGCCTCTCCTACGAGCAGTACTTC. This encodes CSVGPGGSLSYEQYF.

The gene calls are TRBV6-5 and TRBJ2-1; no clear D gene. Per germline, CDR1 MNHEY and CDR2 SVGAGI. V was shortened by 5 bases and J by 0 bases, with 14 bases between the two germline ends. This CDR3 has 16 residues. CDR3 region: CASSPSDGSSYNEQFF. CDR3 DNA: TGTGCCAGCAGTCCTTCTGACGGTAGCTCCTACAATGAGCAGTTCTTC.

The J gene is TRBJ1-6, the V gene TRBV5-6, with D hard to call. Trimming took 0 bases from V and 0 from J, leaving 7 bases between them. The V gene's germline CDR1 is SGHDT and CDR2 YYEEEE. This CDR3 comprises 16 residues. CDR3 amino acids: CASSLGPSSYNSPLHF. The CDR3 coding sequence is TGTGCCAGCAGCTTGGGGCCGAGCTCCTATAATTCACCCCTCCACTTT.

This clonotype has a count of ten or more. This chain joins TRBV6-6 and TRBJ2-6; D possibly corresponds to TRBD2 (5 bases). In germline, CDR1 is MNHNY, CDR2 SVGAGI (reference sequence). The V end lost 7 bases, the J end lost 2 bases, and 24 bases lay between the germline ends. The CDR3 loop spans 19 amino acids. CDR3 sequence (DNA): TGTGCCAGCAAAGCGTGGTGGGCTAGCTCGATCCCTGGGGCCAACGTCCTGACTTTC. Translated: CASKAWWASSIPGANVLTF.

V is TRBV12-3 or TRBV12-4 and J is TRBJ1-1, with 7 bases fitting TRBD1. The trim removed 6 bases at V and 6 bases at J, leaving 4 bases unmatched. This CDR3 spans 12 amino acids. The CDR3 coding sequence is TGTGCCAGCAGGGGGGACAGTCCTGAAGCTTTCTTT. It codes for CASRGDSPEAFF.

This clonotype was observed at least ten times. This chain links TRBV12-3 or TRBV12-4 with TRBJ1-2; 7 bases agree with TRBD1. The V and J ends lost 6 bases and 0 bases, in that order; junction bases with no gene match: 7. The CDR3 contains 15 residues. Written as DNA, the CDR3 is TGTGCCAGCAGCATCAGCGGGACAGCTAACTATGGCTACACCTTC. Amino acid sequence: CASSISGTANYGYTF.

The chain recombines TRBV25-1 with TRBJ1-1; D remains unclear. The CDR3 is 11 amino acids. V was trimmed by 8 bases and J by 4 bases, leaving 8 bases between them. The V gene's germline CDR1 is MGHDK and CDR2 SYGVNS. CDR3 nucleotide sequence: TGTGCCAGCCAAAGGGTCACTGAAGCTTTCTTT. Its protein product is CASQRVTEAFF.

The sample holds a few counts of this clonotype. The chain uses TRBV7-8 and TRBJ1-4; tentative D call: TRBD1 (6 bases). Germline CDR1 SGHVS, CDR2 FQNEAQ. Between the trimmed V and J ends, which lost 1 base and 5 bases, there was a span of 14 bases. CDR3 length: 16 residues. CDR3 nucleotides: TGTGCCAGCAGCTTAGTTCTAGGACAGTTAAATGAAAAACTGTTTTTT. Protein: CASSLVLGQLNEKLFF. Based on the CDR3 plus reference TRBV7-8 and TRBJ1-4, the full variable domain is GAGVSQSPRYKVAKRGQDVALRCDPISGHVSLFWYQQALGQGPEFLTYFQNEAQLDKSGLPSDRFFAERPEGSVSTLKIQRTQQEDSAVYLCASSLVLGQLNEKLFFGSGTQLSVL.

This clonotype appeared many times. V is TRBV28 and J is TRBJ2-7; D uncertain. V was shortened by 2 bases and J by 9 bases, with 14 bases between the two germline ends. The CDR3 has 13 amino acids. Germline-derived CDR1 and CDR2 are MDHEN and SYDVKM. CDR3 nucleotide sequence: TGTGCCAGCAGTTTAGGCAGCCCGATCGGGCAGTACTTC. As protein: CASSLGSPIGQYF.

About this clonotype: The CDR3 does not end in the conserved phenylalanine or tryptophan, so this is likely a read error. The rearrangement links TRBV5-5 to TRBJ2-7; 7 nucleotides agree with TRBD1. Germline values: CDR1 SGHKS, CDR2 YYEKEE (reference sequence). Trimming removed 0 bases from V and 0 bases from J; junction bases left unmatched: 3. The CDR3 length is 15 residues. CDR3 in amino acids: CASSLETGSSYEQYL. The CDR3 nucleotides are TGTGCCAGCAGCTTGGAGACAGGGAGCTCCTACGAGCAGTACCTC.

At least ten counts were recorded for this clonotype. The V call is TRBV5-5, the J call TRBJ1-1, with D possibly matching TRBD1 (6 bases). Germline lookup yields CDR1 SGHKS and CDR2 YYEKEE (reference sequence). Deletions cut 4 bases from V and 3 bases from J, with 13 bases between. This CDR3 is built from 14 residues. CDR3 sequence: CASSKQGPDTEAFF. The CDR3 nucleotides read TGTGCCAGCAGCAAACAGGGTCCGGACACTGAAGCTTTCTTT.

The chain joins TRBV27 to TRBJ2-5, with 7 nucleotides matching TRBD2. In germline, CDR1 is MNHEY, CDR2 SMNVEV (reference sequence). With 4 bases clipped from V and 6 bases from J, the junction kept 5 bases outside the gene matches. This CDR3 comprises 13 residues. The CDR3 reads CASSWGGGKTQYF. As DNA, the CDR3 is TGTGCCAGCAGTTGGGGGGGGGGAAAGACCCAGTACTTC.

This clonotype has ten or more counts. The chain joins TRBV12-5 to TRBJ1-5, with 7 bases fitting TRBD1. The V gene's germline CDR1 is LGHNT and CDR2 FRNRAP. This CDR3 region has 19 residues. Germline trimming cut 6 bases from V and 2 bases from J; bases unmatched to any gene: 19. This CDR3 is CASGEQVTTGWLGNQPQHF. CDR3 nucleotides: TGTGCTAGTGGGGAGCAAGTAACGACAGGGTGGTTGGGCAATCAGCCCCAGCATTTT.

The chain recombines TRBV14 with TRBJ1-3; D might be TRBD1 (6 bases). The CDR3 has 17 residues. Germline V gene lookup returns CDR1 SGHDN and CDR2 FVKESK. V gave up 6 bases and J gave up 3 bases, with 21 bases separating them. The CDR3 nucleotides read TGTGCCAGCAGTGGGCCGGGGGCCACCTCGTATGGAAACACCATATATTTT. It codes for CASSGPGATSYGNTIYF.

This clonotype has only a few counts. This chain joins TRBV6-1 and TRBJ2-7, with 7 positions matching TRBD1. Losses at the gene ends were 1 base for V and 2 bases for J; bases not matched to a gene: 5. This CDR3 is built from 15 residues. Looked up from germline, CDR1 is MNHNS and CDR2 is SASEGT. The CDR3 coding sequence is TGTGCCAGCAGTGAAGAGTGGGACAGACCCTACGAGCAGTACTTC. Encoded protein: CASSEEWDRPYEQYF.